This T cell receptor (beta chain) was documented in a study of blood T cell repertoires in COVID-19. Whole-study context: From the United States, Italy and Spain came samples of acute and convalescent COVID-19. PBMCs, B-cell-depleted T cells, or T cells provided the cDNA or gDNA that made up the material.

Authors' processing steps: Amplification with reference gene primers provided the estimates of nucleated cell counts. Profiling relied on immunoSEQ multiplex PCR, and the TCRdb table lists in-frame clones only, not all of them. That table furnishes V, J and clone size, whereas the DNA furnished D and trimming. This table has roughly 150,000 clones, around nine tenths appearing once. CDR1 and CDR2 from the germline V gene are MNHEY and SMNVEV (reference sequence). V dropped 5 bases and J dropped 4; count of bases not matched to a gene: 7. This CDR3 contains 15 residues. The V gene is TRBV27, the J gene TRBJ1-4; 7 bases fit TRBD1. This receptor was identified in a man between 50 and 59 years old who had recovered from COVID-19. Sequencing used peripheral blood. CDR3 region: CASSVRTGRNEKLFF. The CDR3 DNA sequence: TGTGCCAGCAGTGTGAGGACAGGCCGTAATGAAAAACTGTTTTTT.